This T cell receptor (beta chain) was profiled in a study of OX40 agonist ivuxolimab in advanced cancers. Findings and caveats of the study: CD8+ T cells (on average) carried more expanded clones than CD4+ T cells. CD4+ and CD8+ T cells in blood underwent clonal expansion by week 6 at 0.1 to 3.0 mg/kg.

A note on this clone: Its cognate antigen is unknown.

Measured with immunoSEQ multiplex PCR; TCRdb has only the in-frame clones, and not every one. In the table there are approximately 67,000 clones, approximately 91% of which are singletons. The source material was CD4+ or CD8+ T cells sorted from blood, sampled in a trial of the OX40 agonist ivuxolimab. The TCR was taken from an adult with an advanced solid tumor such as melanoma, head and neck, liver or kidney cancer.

The DNA of the CDR3 is TGTGCCAGCAGCCCCGGGACAGGGGGCGGCCCGTCTAGAGGCTACACCTTC. The encoded protein is CASSPGTGGGPSRGYTF. The chain employs TRBV28 and TRBJ1-2; 12 positions match TRBD1. Per germline, CDR1 MDHEN and CDR2 SYDVKM. Trimming took 6 bases from V and 8 from J; bases not matched to a gene: 16. This CDR3 spans 17 amino acids.